This TCR beta chain is drawn from a study of cytomegalovirus exposure and HLA in healthy donors. Germline CDR1 and CDR2: MGHDK and SYGVNS. The germline V and J ends were trimmed by 2 bases and 2 bases, with 4 bases remaining between them. The CDR3 is made up of 13 amino acids. TCRdb's copy holds only in-frame clones and misses some; the assay was immunoSEQ multiplex PCR. Among about 170,000 clones listed, over 85% were seen once. Material for sequencing was PBMCs. This chain uses TRBV25-1 with TRBJ2-1; D gene ambiguous. This clonotype was obtained from a woman younger than 35 in good health and CMV-seropositive. The CDR3 here is CASSEQAYNEQFF. The CDR3 DNA follows: TGTGCCAGCAGTGAACAGGCCTACAATGAGCAGTTCTTC. The full variable domain, in which reference TRBV25-1 and TRBJ2-1 provide the parts outside the CDR3, is EADIYQTPRYLVIGTGKKITLECSQTMGHDKMYWYQQDPGMELHLIHYSYGVNSTEKGDLSSESTVSRIRTEHFPLTLESARPSHTSQYLCASSEQAYNEQFFGPGTRLTVL.